These 2 T cell receptor beta chains share one sample of origin, sequenced in a study of T cell repertoires in cytomegalovirus infection. TCRdb redid the calling of the reads with MiXCR, one entry per CDR3 protein. The repertoire holds about 530,000 distinct CDR3 sequences, around a quarter seen once, with about 13% in the top ten. The specimen sequenced was PBMCs. The receptors shown here come from a human donor in good health (CMV status not recorded). Some clones in this sample may be carry-over from other donors' samples.

This clonotype was observed at least ten times. The chain employs TRBV19 and TRBJ2-1; no clear D. V lost 0 bases and J lost 2, with 2 bases in between. Germline loops: CDR1 LNHDA, CDR2 SQIVND (reference sequence). The CDR3 has 13 residues. The DNA of the CDR3 is TGTGCCAGTAGTATAGACACCTACAATGAGCAGTTCTTC. It is translated as CASSIDTYNEQFF. The full variable domain, its missing parts supplied by reference TRBV19 and TRBJ2-1, is DGGITQSPKYLFRKEGQNVTLSCEQNLNHDAMYWYRQDPGQGLRLIYYSQIVNDFQKGDIAEGYSVSREKKESFPLTVTSAQKNPTAFYLCASSIDTYNEQFFGPGTRLTVL.

J is TRBJ2-7 and V is TRBV18, with 8 bases identical to TRBD2. Germline V gives CDR1 KGHSH, CDR2 LQKENI. The CDR3 covers 13 residues. Trimming at V came to 6 bases and at J to 6 bases, leaving 7 bases not matched to a gene. This CDR3 is CASSGPSGSEQYV. The CDR3, as DNA: TGTGCCAGCTCGGGGCCTAGCGGGTCCGAGCAGTACGTC.